The 9 T cell receptor beta chains listed next were all sequenced from one sample in a study of identifying expanded T cells in peripheral blood. Some clones are missing from TCRdb's copy, which holds only in-frame ones; the method was immunoSEQ multiplex PCR. Here the sample spans some 93,000 clones, roughly 90% being singletons. The sample comprised blood. Receptors were obtained from a person aged 18 to 70 in good health.

The chain uses TRBV5-1 and TRBJ2-4; the D is unclear. With 6 bases removed from V and 0 bases from J, the gap between germline ends came to 7 bases. This CDR3 is built from 13 residues. Germline values: CDR1 SGHRS, CDR2 YFSETQ. CDR3 sequence (DNA): TGCGCCAGCACCGACCTAGCCAAAAACATTCAGTACTTC. Translation: CASTDLAKNIQYF.

This chain connects TRBV7-9 to TRBJ2-3, with 9 bases identical to TRBD1. The CDR3 has 14 residues. Germline assignment: CDR1 SEHNR and CDR2 FQNEAQ (reference sequence). V was clipped by 5 bases and J by 5 bases; unmatched bases: 5. The CDR3 loop reads CASSPTGGGDTQYF. Here the CDR3 DNA reads TGTGCCAGCAGCCCGACAGGGGGAGGAGATACGCAGTATTTT.

The chain employs TRBV4-1 and TRBJ2-7; D is unclear. Trimming cost V 4 bases and J 3 bases, with 16 bases left between them. The CDR3 is 15 residues long. CDR1 MGHRA and CDR2 YSYEKL come from the germline V gene. CDR3 DNA sequence: TGCGCCAGCAGCCGAGTGCATAGCAACCGCTACGAGCAGTACTTC. It specifies CASSRVHSNRYEQYF.

This clone has a single count. The V call is TRBV10-1, the J call TRBJ2-1; TRBD2 matches at 8 bases. Germline-derived CDR1 and CDR2 are WNHNN and SYGVQD (reference sequence). This CDR3 is 15 amino acids long. Trimming removed 4 bases from V and 7 bases from J; junction bases left unmatched: 9. The CDR3 here is CASSGTSNFRNEQFF. DNA for the CDR3: TGCGCCAGCAGTGGGACTAGCAACTTTAGGAATGAGCAGTTCTTC.

This clone has only one observation. The gene calls are TRBV27 and TRBJ2-5, with 9 bases identical to TRBD2. The CDR3 has 15 amino acids. Germline V gene data show CDR1 as MNHEY and CDR2 as SMNVEV (reference sequence). V lost 1 base, J lost 5 bases, and 5 bases stayed unmatched. The CDR3 sequence is CASSLLAGGIETQYF. CDR3 DNA sequence: TGTGCCAGCAGTTTATTGGCGGGGGGGATTGAGACCCAGTACTTC.

This rearrangement joins TRBV5-1 to TRBJ2-7, with D tentatively TRBD2 (6 bases). In germline, CDR1 is SGHRS, CDR2 YFSETQ. This CDR3 spans 14 amino acids. Trimming left V 7 bases short and J 0 bases short, with 14 bases between. CDR3 nucleotides: TGCGCCAGCGCTAGGGACGGGAGCTCCTACGAGCAGTACTTC. Translating it yields CASARDGSSYEQYF.

V usage is TRBV30 and J usage is TRBJ1-2; D possibly corresponds to TRBD1 (5 bases). The V gene lost 4 bases and the J gene lost 5 bases, with 20 bases spanning the gap. The CDR3 has 15 residues. Per germline, CDR1 GTSNPN and CDR2 SVGIG (reference sequence). As DNA, the CDR3 is TGTGCCTGGACCCCAATCCTCAGGGCGGAGTATGGCTACACCTTC. It is translated as CAWTPILRAEYGYTF.

This clone appeared a few times. The V call is TRBV4-3, the J call TRBJ2-1; 9 bases are a match to TRBD2. The CDR3 runs 15 residues. Trimming at V came to 3 bases and at J to 2 bases, leaving 2 bases not matched to a gene. Per the germline V gene, CDR1 is LGHNA and CDR2 is YSLEER. The chain's CDR3 is CASSQEREAYNEQFF. Here the CDR3 DNA reads TGCGCCAGCAGCCAGGAGCGGGAGGCCTACAATGAGCAGTTCTTC.

The rearrangement joins TRBV30 to TRBJ2-7; TRBD2 agrees at 11 bases. Germline lookup yields CDR1 GTSNPN and CDR2 SVGIG (reference sequence). This CDR3 comprises 14 residues. V dropped 3 bases and J dropped 5; count of bases not matched to a gene: 6. The CDR3 spells CAWSPGTSGHEQYF. CDR3 nucleotides: TGTGCCTGGAGCCCCGGGACTAGCGGCCACGAGCAGTACTTC.